The clone carrying this T cell receptor (beta chain) was recorded a few times. Its matching antigen is unknown. This specimen comes from a study of CD8 T cells in ankylosing spondylitis. General study results and limits: The study identified a TCR beta motif of seven or eight highly homologous variants that appeared characteristic of ankylosing spondylitis blood. Significantly higher representation of disease-linked clones was reported for matched ankylosing spondylitis synovial fluid. CD8+ cells made up the disease-linked clones, which were relatively rare in peripheral blood.

TCRdb reprocessed the 5' RACE reads via MiXCR and lists one record per CDR3 protein. The data show 250,000 to 350,000 distinct CDR3 sequences, around 18% seen once. Germline trimming cut 4 bases from V and 7 bases from J; bases unmatched to any gene: 14. The V gene's germline CDR1 is SGHRS and CDR2 YFSETQ. The CDR3 covers 18 residues. This TCR derives from a male donor with ankylosing spondylitis or in good health (not recorded which). The genes are TRBV5-1 and TRBJ2-1, with 13 bases matching TRBD2. Source material: blood, either unsorted or a sorted T cell fraction (not recorded which). CDR3 loop: CASSVRLAGGSGENEQFF. CDR3 DNA: TGCGCCAGCAGCGTAAGACTAGCGGGGGGTTCAGGTGAAAATGAGCAGTTCTTC. The whole variable domain, remainder taken from reference TRBV5-1 and TRBJ2-1, is KAGVTQTPRYLIKTRGQQVTLSCSPISGHRSVSWYQQTPGQGLQFLFEYFSETQRNKGNFPGRFSGRQFSNSRSEMNVSTLELGDSALYLCASSVRLAGGSGENEQFFGPGTRLTVL.